The rows below give T cell receptor beta chains drawn from one sample of a study of blood T cell repertoires in COVID-19. Libraries were prepared by immunoSEQ multiplex PCR; TCRdb keeps only in-frame clonotypes and omits some of them. The table includes 100,000 or so clones, 87% detected once. The material sequenced was peripheral blood. The receptors here all came from a woman in her 50s with COVID-19, enrolled during active disease. The CDR3 runs from the conserved cysteine through the conserved F or W. A D gene is named only where the DNA matches it firmly. A clone size is listed for some rows: how often the clone was seen (once, few, many), or a class if it is expanded.

CDR3aa: CASSPGQGISYGYTF
CDR3nt: TGTGCCAGCAGCCCGGGACAGGGAATCTCCTATGGCTACACCTTC
j_gene: TRBJ1-2
abundance: few
v_gene: TRBV14
d_gene: TRBD1

CDR3aa: CASSVDYQETQYF
CDR3nt: TGTGCCAGCAGTGTTGACTACCAAGAGACCCAGTACTTC
j_gene: TRBJ2-5
abundance: -
v_gene: TRBV2
d_gene: -

CDR3aa: CASRNAGMGDTDTQYF
CDR3nt: TGTGCCAGCCGGAACGCGGGGATGGGGGACACAGATACGCAGTATTTT
j_gene: TRBJ2-3
abundance: -
v_gene: TRBV7-3
d_gene: -

CDR3aa: CSDDREALNEQFF
CDR3nt: TGCAGCGATGACAGGGAAGCCCTCAATGAGCAGTTCTTC
j_gene: TRBJ2-1
abundance: -
v_gene: TRBV29-1
d_gene: TRBD1

CDR3aa: CASSRPGGATDTQYF
CDR3nt: TGTGCCAGCAGCCGCCCTGGGGGGGCCACAGATACGCAGTATTTT
j_gene: TRBJ2-3
abundance: -
v_gene: TRBV6-5
d_gene: -

CDR3aa: CASSLTGFTGNTIYF
CDR3nt: TGTGCCAGCAGCTTGACAGGTTTCACTGGAAACACCATATATTTT
j_gene: TRBJ1-3
abundance: -
v_gene: TRBV7-8
d_gene: -

CDR3aa: CASSLPPTDTQYF
CDR3nt: TGTGCCAGCAGCCTCCCTCCCACAGATACGCAGTATTTT
j_gene: TRBJ2-3
abundance: -
v_gene: TRBV11-1
d_gene: -

CDR3aa: CASSYRGSYEQYF
CDR3nt: TGTGCCAGCAGTTACAGGGGCTCCTACGAGCAGTACTTC
j_gene: TRBJ2-7
abundance: -
v_gene: TRBV6-5
d_gene: -

CDR3aa: CAWRTGGEGKNIQYF
CDR3nt: TGTGCCTGGAGGACAGGGGGAGAGGGCAAAAACATTCAGTACTTC
j_gene: TRBJ2-4
abundance: few
v_gene: TRBV30
d_gene: TRBD1

CDR3aa: CASSLGGLRDSSYEQYF
CDR3nt: TGCGCCAGCAGCTTGGGGGGTCTCCGGGACTCCAGCTACGAGCAGTACTTC
j_gene: TRBJ2-7
abundance: once
v_gene: TRBV5-1
d_gene: -

CDR3aa: CASSLVATDTQYF
CDR3nt: TGCGCCAGCAGCTTGGTGGCCACAGATACGCAGTATTTT
j_gene: TRBJ2-3
abundance: -
v_gene: TRBV5-1
d_gene: -

CDR3aa: CASSPQGTTEAFF
CDR3nt: TGTGCCAGCTCACCACAGGGGACAACTGAAGCTTTCTTT
j_gene: TRBJ1-1
abundance: -
v_gene: TRBV18
d_gene: -

CDR3aa: CASSLLAGGPNEQFF
CDR3nt: TGTGCCAGCAGCTTACTAGCGGGGGGGCCAAATGAGCAGTTCTTC
j_gene: TRBJ2-1
abundance: -
v_gene: TRBV7-2
d_gene: TRBD2

CDR3aa: CASSFPGQGPETQYF
CDR3nt: TGTGCCAGCAGCTTCCCCGGACAGGGTCCAGAGACCCAGTACTTC
j_gene: TRBJ2-5
abundance: -
v_gene: TRBV5-8
d_gene: TRBD1

CDR3aa: CASSLSSVKVTEAFF
CDR3nt: TGTGCCAGCAGCTTATCGAGCGTTAAGGTTACTGAAGCTTTCTTT
j_gene: TRBJ1-1
abundance: -
v_gene: TRBV7-2
d_gene: -

CDR3aa: CASSPGLQSSGNTIYF
CDR3nt: TGTGCCAGCAGCCCGGGACTTCAGAGCTCTGGAAACACCATATATTTT
j_gene: TRBJ1-3
abundance: -
v_gene: TRBV4-2
d_gene: -

CDR3aa: CATSGAPGGRNNEQFF
CDR3nt: TGTGCCACCAGTGGCGCTCCAGGGGGAAGAAACAATGAGCAGTTCTTC
j_gene: TRBJ2-1
abundance: few
v_gene: TRBV24-1
d_gene: TRBD1

CDR3aa: CASSIGTGIGYTF
CDR3nt: TGTGCCAGTAGTATCGGGACAGGGATCGGCTACACCTTC
j_gene: TRBJ1-2
abundance: -
v_gene: TRBV19
d_gene: TRBD1

CDR3aa: CATSDPRGADEQYF
CDR3nt: TGTGCCACCAGTGATCCTCGGGGGGCCGACGAGCAGTACTTC
j_gene: TRBJ2-7
abundance: once
v_gene: TRBV24-1
d_gene: -

CDR3aa: CAWTTGTGRYEQYF
CDR3nt: TGTGCCTGGACCACCGGGACAGGACGATACGAGCAGTACTTC
j_gene: TRBJ2-7
abundance: -
v_gene: TRBV30
d_gene: TRBD1

CDR3aa: CAIRGAEGTEAFF
CDR3nt: TGTGCCATCCGGGGGGCCGAGGGAACTGAAGCTTTCTTT
j_gene: TRBJ1-1
abundance: -
v_gene: TRBV10-3
d_gene: -

CDR3aa: CSASTQGANYGYTF
CDR3nt: TGCAGTGCTAGTACCCAGGGGGCTAACTATGGCTACACCTTC
j_gene: TRBJ1-2
abundance: few
v_gene: TRBV20-1
d_gene: TRBD1

CDR3aa: CASSSWVGRGPTYEQYF
CDR3nt: TGTGCCAGCAGCTCCTGGGTGGGGCGGGGGCCAACCTACGAGCAGTACTTC
j_gene: TRBJ2-7
abundance: -
v_gene: TRBV28
d_gene: -

CDR3aa: CASSKQDWVGQGTPPLHF
CDR3nt: TGTGCCAGCAGCAAACAAGATTGGGTAGGACAGGGTACTCCACCCCTCCACTTT
j_gene: TRBJ1-6
abundance: -
v_gene: TRBV14
d_gene: TRBD1

CDR3aa: CASSNQGTTPTDTQYF
CDR3nt: TGTGCCAGCAGCAACCAAGGGACTACTCCCACAGATACGCAGTATTTT
j_gene: TRBJ2-3
abundance: once
v_gene: TRBV7-8
d_gene: TRBD2

CDR3aa: CASSLGQGIPSQPQHF
CDR3nt: TGTGCCAGCAGCTTGGGACAGGGGATTCCATCTCAGCCCCAGCATTTT
j_gene: TRBJ1-5
abundance: -
v_gene: TRBV5-5
d_gene: TRBD1

CDR3aa: CASSPTSGGDTQYF
CDR3nt: TGTGCCAGCAGCCCGACTAGCGGGGGGGATACGCAGTATTTT
j_gene: TRBJ2-3
abundance: -
v_gene: TRBV9
d_gene: TRBD2

CDR3aa: CASSLPTGGKDTQYF
CDR3nt: TGTGCCAGCAGCCTTCCGACAGGGGGCAAAGATACGCAGTATTTT
j_gene: TRBJ2-3
abundance: -
v_gene: TRBV11-2
d_gene: TRBD1

CDR3aa: CASSEGQQETQYF
CDR3nt: TGTGCCAGCAGTGAAGGTCAGCAAGAGACCCAGTACTTC
j_gene: TRBJ2-5
abundance: -
v_gene: TRBV2
d_gene: -

CDR3aa: CASSGGQENYGYTF
CDR3nt: TGTGCCAGCAGCGGGGGACAAGAAAACTATGGCTACACCTTC
j_gene: TRBJ1-2
abundance: -
v_gene: TRBV5-5
d_gene: -

CDR3aa: CASSLTGLAGGLTDTQYF
CDR3nt: TGTGCCAGCAGCTTAACAGGACTAGCGGGGGGCCTCACAGATACGCAGTATTTT
j_gene: TRBJ2-3
abundance: few
v_gene: TRBV7-3
d_gene: TRBD2

CDR3aa: CASSLEGGRGDGYTF
CDR3nt: TGTGCCAGCAGCCTCGAGGGAGGCAGGGGGGATGGCTACACCTTC
j_gene: TRBJ1-2
abundance: -
v_gene: TRBV7-9
d_gene: TRBD1

CDR3aa: CASSPLGGAQETQYF
CDR3nt: TGTGCCAGCAGCCCCCTTGGGGGGGCCCAAGAGACCCAGTACTTC
j_gene: TRBJ2-5
abundance: -
v_gene: TRBV5-6
d_gene: -

CDR3aa: CASSTTIAGESSSYEQYF
CDR3nt: TGTGCCAGCAGCACAACTATAGCGGGGGAGTCCTCATCCTACGAGCAGTACTTC
j_gene: TRBJ2-7
abundance: once
v_gene: TRBV7-9
d_gene: TRBD2

CDR3aa: CASRFSGTSTDTQYF
CDR3nt: TGTGCCAGCAGGTTTAGCGGAACTAGCACAGATACGCAGTATTTT
j_gene: TRBJ2-3
abundance: -
v_gene: TRBV7-2
d_gene: -

CDR3aa: CASSFRLPITDTQYF
CDR3nt: TGTGCCAGCAGCTTCCGACTACCGATCACAGATACGCAGTATTTT
j_gene: TRBJ2-3
abundance: -
v_gene: TRBV5-6
d_gene: -

CDR3aa: CASSPGDSGEQYF
CDR3nt: TGTGCCAGCTCCCCCGGCGATAGCGGCGAGCAGTACTTC
j_gene: TRBJ2-7
abundance: -
v_gene: TRBV25-1
d_gene: -

CDR3aa: CASSPSGGLAGLYEQYF
CDR3nt: TGTGCCAGCAGCCCTAGTGGGGGACTAGCGGGGCTCTACGAGCAGTACTTC
j_gene: TRBJ2-7
abundance: -
v_gene: TRBV11-3
d_gene: TRBD2

CDR3aa: CASSLGAGADGNTIYF
CDR3nt: TGTGCCAGCAGCTTAGGGGCGGGGGCGGACGGAAACACCATATATTTT
j_gene: TRBJ1-3
abundance: -
v_gene: TRBV7-9
d_gene: -

CDR3aa: CASSFGTGFGDTEAFF
CDR3nt: TGCGCCAGCAGCTTCGGGACAGGGTTTGGGGACACTGAAGCTTTCTTT
j_gene: TRBJ1-1
abundance: -
v_gene: TRBV5-1
d_gene: TRBD1

CDR3aa: CASSQGQVEAFF
CDR3nt: TGTGCCAGCAGCCAGGGACAGGTCGAAGCTTTCTTT
j_gene: TRBJ1-1
abundance: -
v_gene: TRBV3-1/TRBV3-2
d_gene: TRBD1

CDR3aa: CASTPTGSNQPQHF
CDR3nt: TGTGCCAGCACGCCGACAGGCTCCAATCAGCCCCAGCATTTT
j_gene: TRBJ1-5
abundance: -
v_gene: TRBV6-5
d_gene: -

CDR3aa: CASSPRPTRSDPYEQYF
CDR3nt: TGTGCCAGCAGCCCAAGGCCGACAAGGTCAGACCCCTACGAGCAGTACTTC
j_gene: TRBJ2-7
abundance: -
v_gene: TRBV7-7
d_gene: -